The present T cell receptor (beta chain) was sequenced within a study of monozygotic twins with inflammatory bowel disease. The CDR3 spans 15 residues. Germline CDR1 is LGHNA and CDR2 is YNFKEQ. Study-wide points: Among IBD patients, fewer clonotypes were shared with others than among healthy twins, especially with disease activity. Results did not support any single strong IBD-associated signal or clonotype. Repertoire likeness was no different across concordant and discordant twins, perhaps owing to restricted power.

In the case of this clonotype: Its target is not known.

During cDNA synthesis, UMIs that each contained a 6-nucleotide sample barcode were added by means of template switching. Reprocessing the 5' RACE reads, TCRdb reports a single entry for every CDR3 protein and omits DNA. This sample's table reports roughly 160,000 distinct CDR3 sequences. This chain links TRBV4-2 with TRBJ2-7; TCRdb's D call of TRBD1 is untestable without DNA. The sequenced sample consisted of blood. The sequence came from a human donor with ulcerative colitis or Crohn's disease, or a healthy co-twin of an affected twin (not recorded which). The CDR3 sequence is CASSQDGAGGIEQYF.